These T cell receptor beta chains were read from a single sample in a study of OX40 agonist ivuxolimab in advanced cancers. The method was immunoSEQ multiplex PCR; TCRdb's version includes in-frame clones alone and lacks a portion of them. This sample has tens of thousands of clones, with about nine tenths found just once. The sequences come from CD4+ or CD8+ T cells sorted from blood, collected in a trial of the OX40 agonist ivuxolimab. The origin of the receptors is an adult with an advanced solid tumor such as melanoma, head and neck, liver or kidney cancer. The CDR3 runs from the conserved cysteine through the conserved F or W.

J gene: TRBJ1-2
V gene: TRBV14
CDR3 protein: CASSQVTSYGYTF

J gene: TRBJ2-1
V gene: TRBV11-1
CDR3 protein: CASSRQRGDYNEQFF

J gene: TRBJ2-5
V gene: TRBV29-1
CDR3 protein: CSVERGVQETQYF

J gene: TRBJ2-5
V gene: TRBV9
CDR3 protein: CASSLRTSGRSGGTQYF

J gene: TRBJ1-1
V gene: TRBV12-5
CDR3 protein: CASALGGGTEAFF

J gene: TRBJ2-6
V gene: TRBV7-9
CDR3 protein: CASSLALGSGANVLTF

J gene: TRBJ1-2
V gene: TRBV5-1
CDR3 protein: CASSWDTGGSYTF

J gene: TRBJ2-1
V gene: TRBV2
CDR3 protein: CASKGGLNNEQFF

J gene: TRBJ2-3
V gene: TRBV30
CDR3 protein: CAWGAAGRGGDTQYF

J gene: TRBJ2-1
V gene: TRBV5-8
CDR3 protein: CASSLEVWRSYNEQFF

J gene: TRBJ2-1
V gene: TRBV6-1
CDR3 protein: CASREGGASDEQFF

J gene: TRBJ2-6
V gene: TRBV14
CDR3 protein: CASSSPWGQGASGANVLTF

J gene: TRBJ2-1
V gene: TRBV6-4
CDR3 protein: CASSVTSGGASEQFF

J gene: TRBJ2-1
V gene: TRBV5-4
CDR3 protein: CASSLDPGTSGSFYNEQFF

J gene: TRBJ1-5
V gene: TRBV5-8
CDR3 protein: CASTEGNQPQHF

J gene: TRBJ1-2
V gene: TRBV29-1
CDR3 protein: CSATQGRTRDGYTF

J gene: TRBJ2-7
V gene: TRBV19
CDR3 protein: CASSTTRTGGSYEQYF

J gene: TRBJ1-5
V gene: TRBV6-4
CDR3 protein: CASSAYRRGSSNQPQHF

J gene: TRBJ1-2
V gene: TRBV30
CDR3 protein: CAWGEINYGYTF

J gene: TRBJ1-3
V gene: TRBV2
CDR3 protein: CASRGQSSGNTIYF

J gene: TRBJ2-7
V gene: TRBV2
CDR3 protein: CASRGDTYSYEQYF

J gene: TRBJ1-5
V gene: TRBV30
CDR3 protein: CAWSTRQSGTGENQPQHF

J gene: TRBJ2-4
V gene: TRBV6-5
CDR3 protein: CASSSQGAQGIQYF